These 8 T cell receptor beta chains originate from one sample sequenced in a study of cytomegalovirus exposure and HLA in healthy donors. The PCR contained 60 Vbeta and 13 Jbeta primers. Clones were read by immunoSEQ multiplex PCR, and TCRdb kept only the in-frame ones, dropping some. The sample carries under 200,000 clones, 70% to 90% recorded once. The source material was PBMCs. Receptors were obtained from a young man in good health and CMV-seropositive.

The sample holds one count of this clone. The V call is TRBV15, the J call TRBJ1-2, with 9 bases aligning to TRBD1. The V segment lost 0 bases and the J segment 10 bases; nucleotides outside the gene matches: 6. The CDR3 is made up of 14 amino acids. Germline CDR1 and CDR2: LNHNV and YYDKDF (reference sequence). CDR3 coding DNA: TGTGCCACCAGCAGAGACCGGGACAGGGCCCTCTACACCTTC. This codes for CATSRDRDRALYTF.

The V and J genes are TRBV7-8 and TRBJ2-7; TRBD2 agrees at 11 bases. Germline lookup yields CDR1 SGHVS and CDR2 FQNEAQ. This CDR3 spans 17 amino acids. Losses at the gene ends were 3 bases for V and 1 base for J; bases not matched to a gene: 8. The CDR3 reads CASSFWLAGGQSYEQYF. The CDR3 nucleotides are TGTGCCAGCAGCTTTTGGCTAGCGGGGGGTCAATCCTACGAGCAGTACTTC.

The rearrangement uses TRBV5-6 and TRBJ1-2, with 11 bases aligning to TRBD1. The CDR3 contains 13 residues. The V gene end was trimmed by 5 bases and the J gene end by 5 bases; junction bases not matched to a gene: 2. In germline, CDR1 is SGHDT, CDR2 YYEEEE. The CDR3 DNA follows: TGTGCCAGCAGGGGACAGGGGGGTTATGGCTACACCTTC. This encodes CASRGQGGYGYTF.

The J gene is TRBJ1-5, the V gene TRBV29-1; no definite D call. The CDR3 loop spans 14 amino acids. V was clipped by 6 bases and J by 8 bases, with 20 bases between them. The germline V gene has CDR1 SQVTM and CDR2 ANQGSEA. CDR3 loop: CSVKRAGPGKPQHF. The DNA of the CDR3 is TGCAGCGTCAAGAGGGCTGGTCCGGGAAAGCCCCAGCATTTT.

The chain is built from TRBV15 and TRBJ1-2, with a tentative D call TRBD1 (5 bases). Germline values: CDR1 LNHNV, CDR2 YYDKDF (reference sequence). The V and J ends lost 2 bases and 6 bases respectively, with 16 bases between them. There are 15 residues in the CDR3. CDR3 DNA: TGTGCCACCAGCAGACCCGAGGAGGGGATCGATGGCTACACCTTC. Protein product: CATSRPEEGIDGYTF.

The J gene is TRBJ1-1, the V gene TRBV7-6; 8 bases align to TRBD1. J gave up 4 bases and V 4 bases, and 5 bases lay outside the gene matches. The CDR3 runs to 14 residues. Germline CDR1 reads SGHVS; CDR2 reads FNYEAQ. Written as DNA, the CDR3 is TGTGCCAGCAGCTACGGACAGGGTGGCACTGAAGCTTTCTTT. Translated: CASSYGQGGTEAFF.

The CDR3 loop is CASGRQSNTEAFF. DNA of the CDR3: TGTGCTAGTGGCAGACAGTCGAACACTGAAGCTTTCTTT. This chain uses TRBV12-5 with TRBJ1-1; D might be TRBD1 (5 bases). From germline, CDR1 is LGHNT and CDR2 FRNRAP. Trimming stripped 6 bases from V and 1 base from J, with 9 bases between. The CDR3 runs to 13 residues.

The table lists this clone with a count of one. The CDR3 reads CASSVLGLAGDTQYF. The CDR3 DNA sequence: TGTGCCAGCAGCGTGCTTGGACTAGCGGGGGATACGCAGTATTTT. J is TRBJ2-3 and V is TRBV9; 12 bases agree with TRBD2. This CDR3 region has 15 residues. Germline V gene lookup returns CDR1 SGDLS and CDR2 YYNGEE. J lost 6 bases, V lost 2 bases, and 4 bases had no gene match.